The rows below give T cell receptor beta chains drawn from one sample of a study of CD8 T cells in Susac syndrome. One entry per CDR3 protein, called by TCRdb with MiXCR from the immunoSEQ multiplex PCR reads. The sample has 110,000 or so distinct CDR3 sequences; 95% to 98% are singletons. The sample taken for sequencing was CD4+ T cells from PBMCs. The source is a human donor in good health. CDR3s include the opening cysteine and the closing phenylalanine or tryptophan. The order of the fields is V gene, J gene, CDR3 length, D gene, clone size, CDR3 DNA, CDR3 protein. The D gene is left open where the match is weak. Clone size is not always given. Where it is, it says once, few, many or a class for expanded clones.

V: TRBV29-1
J: TRBJ1-4
length: 13
D: .
size: .
DNA: TGCAGCGTTGTAAGGGGCACTAATGAAAAACTGTTTTTT
CDR3: CSVVRGTNEKLFF

V: TRBV24-1
J: TRBJ2-3
length: 13
D: .
size: few
DNA: TGTGCCACCAGTGATGGACTCCCAGATACGCAGTATTTT
CDR3: CATSDGLPDTQYF

V: TRBV20-1
J: TRBJ2-5
length: 14
D: .
size: .
DNA: TGCAGTGCTAGAGTTGAGGCAGCCCAAGAGACCCAGTACTTC
CDR3: CSARVEAAQETQYF

V: TRBV20-1
J: TRBJ2-7
length: 14
D: TRBD2
size: .
DNA: TGCAGTGCTAGGAGGCGGGAGGGCCAGAGTGAGCAGTACTTC
CDR3: CSARRREGQSEQYF

V: TRBV29-1
J: TRBJ2-2
length: 17
D: TRBD2
size: .
DNA: TGCAGCGTTGAAGGGTTAGCGGGGGCGCTCGGCACCGGGGAGCTGTTTTTT
CDR3: CSVEGLAGALGTGELFF

V: TRBV3-1
J: TRBJ2-7
length: 14
D: TRBD2
size: .
DNA: TGTGCCAGCAGCCAAGTTGCGGGAGTGTCCGAGCAGTACTTC
CDR3: CASSQVAGVSEQYF

V: TRBV7-2
J: TRBJ1-3
length: 15
D: .
size: .
DNA: TGTGCCAGCAGCCAAGGGGGACTCTCTGGAAACACCATATATTTT
CDR3: CASSQGGLSGNTIYF

V: TRBV28
J: TRBJ2-4
length: 16
D: .
size: .
DNA: TGTGCCAGCAGTTTAGGTGGAGGGGAAGGGGGAAACATTCAGTACTTC
CDR3: CASSLGGGEGGNIQYF

V: TRBV6-2/TRBV6-3
J: TRBJ1-2
length: 13
D: TRBD1
size: once
DNA: TGTGCCAGCAGCCCACTTCAACAGGGGGCGGAAACCTTC
CDR3: CASSPLQQGAETF

V: TRBV25-1
J: TRBJ1-5
length: 14
D: .
size: .
DNA: TGTGCCAGCAGTGACCGACAGGTACATCAGCCCCAGCATTTT
CDR3: CASSDRQVHQPQHF

V: TRBV29-1
J: TRBJ1-1
length: 15
D: TRBD1
size: .
DNA: TGCAGCGTTGCTTACAGGGGAACTATGAACACTGAAGCTTTCTTT
CDR3: CSVAYRGTMNTEAFF

V: TRBV5-1
J: TRBJ1-6
length: 13
D: .
size: .
DNA: TGCGCCAGCAGCTTGAAGGACGCCGGGCCCCTCCACTTT
CDR3: CASSLKDAGPLHF

V: TRBV29-1
J: TRBJ2-5
length: 13
D: .
size: .
DNA: TGCAGCGTGTTACAGCAAATCCAAGAGACCCAGTACTTC
CDR3: CSVLQQIQETQYF

V: TRBV5-4
J: TRBJ2-3
length: 12
D: .
size: .
DNA: TGTGCCAGCAGCAGAAGGGCAGATACGCAGTATTTT
CDR3: CASSRRADTQYF

V: TRBV29-1
J: TRBJ1-2
length: 14
D: .
size: .
DNA: TGCAGCGTTGGCGGGCTTTATACTAACTATGGCTACACCTTC
CDR3: CSVGGLYTNYGYTF

V: TRBV30
J: TRBJ1-6
length: 16
D: TRBD1
size: .
DNA: TGTGCCTGGAGTGACGTCCGGGGACAGGGATATTCACCCCTCCACTTT
CDR3: CAWSDVRGQGYSPLHF

V: TRBV12-3/TRBV12-4
J: TRBJ1-5
length: 13
D: .
size: .
DNA: TGTGCCAGCAGTTTAGCGACCAATCAGCCCCAGCATTTT
CDR3: CASSLATNQPQHF

V: TRBV9
J: TRBJ1-1
length: 15
D: TRBD1
size: .
DNA: TGTGCCAGCAGCGTAGCTGACAGGGCGGGCACTGAAGCTTTCTTT
CDR3: CASSVADRAGTEAFF

V: TRBV2
J: TRBJ2-1
length: 15
D: TRBD1
size: .
DNA: TGTGCCAGCACCGGACAGGGGATGGGGTACAATGAGCAGTTCTTC
CDR3: CASTGQGMGYNEQFF

V: TRBV5-1
J: TRBJ1-5
length: 15
D: .
size: once
DNA: TGCGCCAGCAGCTTGGGGGACTTGCCCAATCAGCCCCAGCATTTT
CDR3: CASSLGDLPNQPQHF

V: TRBV24-1
J: TRBJ2-3
length: 14
D: TRBD1
size: .
DNA: TGTGCCACCACTGGACAGGGGGCAATAGATACGCAGTATTTT
CDR3: CATTGQGAIDTQYF

V: TRBV6-6
J: TRBJ1-5
length: 15
D: .
size: .
DNA: TGTGCCAGCAGTTACGGAACAGGTAGCAATCAGCCCCAGCATTTT
CDR3: CASSYGTGSNQPQHF

V: TRBV2
J: TRBJ2-3
length: 14
D: .
size: .
DNA: TGTGCCAGCAGTGAAGCGAGACTGAGCGATACGCAGTATTTT
CDR3: CASSEARLSDTQYF

V: TRBV25-1
J: TRBJ1-4
length: 11
D: .
size: .
DNA: TGTGCCAGCGGTCGTAATGAAAAACTGTTTTTT
CDR3: CASGRNEKLFF

V: TRBV3-1
J: TRBJ2-7
length: 14
D: .
size: .
DNA: TGTGCCAGCAGCCAAGTCCCCACTAGGGGCGAGCAGTACTTC
CDR3: CASSQVPTRGEQYF

V: TRBV9
J: TRBJ2-7
length: 14
D: .
size: .
DNA: TGTGCCAGCAGCCCGCGGACAGATCGATACGAGCAGTACTTC
CDR3: CASSPRTDRYEQYF

V: TRBV14
J: TRBJ2-1
length: 15
D: .
size: .
DNA: TGTGCCAGCAGCCCCTCACTTTGGGGTCACAGCGAGCAGTTCTTC
CDR3: CASSPSLWGHSEQFF

V: TRBV18
J: TRBJ2-7
length: 16
D: .
size: .
DNA: TGTGCCAGCTCACCAATACCGCCGACCGGGGCCTACGAGCAGTACTTC
CDR3: CASSPIPPTGAYEQYF

V: TRBV4-3
J: TRBJ2-2
length: 15
D: .
size: .
DNA: TGCGCCAGCAGCCCCGCCAGGGTGGAATCCGGGGAGCTGTTTTTT
CDR3: CASSPARVESGELFF

V: TRBV18
J: TRBJ2-5
length: 14
D: .
size: .
DNA: TGTGCCAGCTCACCGGTGGGGAAGGGGGAGACCCAGTACTTC
CDR3: CASSPVGKGETQYF

V: TRBV3-1
J: TRBJ2-5
length: 17
D: TRBD2
size: .
DNA: TGTGCCAGCAGCCACACTCGGGGCAGGGCGGGAGAAGAGACCCAGTACTTC
CDR3: CASSHTRGRAGEETQYF